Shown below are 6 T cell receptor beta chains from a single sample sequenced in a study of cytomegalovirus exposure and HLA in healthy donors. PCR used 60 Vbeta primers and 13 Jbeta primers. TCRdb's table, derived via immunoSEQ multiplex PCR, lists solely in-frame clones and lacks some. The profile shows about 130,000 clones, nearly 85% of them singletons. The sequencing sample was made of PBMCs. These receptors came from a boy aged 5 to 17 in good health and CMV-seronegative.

The CDR3: CATASGSNSDTQYF. CDR3 DNA: TGTGCCACCGCTAGCGGGAGTAATTCAGATACGCAGTATTTT. The chain is built from TRBV30 and TRBJ2-3; 10 bases line up with TRBD2. Germline CDR1 reads GTSNPN; CDR2 reads SVGIG (reference sequence). This CDR3 region has 14 residues. Trimming at V came to 8 bases and at J to 4 bases, leaving 9 bases not matched to a gene.

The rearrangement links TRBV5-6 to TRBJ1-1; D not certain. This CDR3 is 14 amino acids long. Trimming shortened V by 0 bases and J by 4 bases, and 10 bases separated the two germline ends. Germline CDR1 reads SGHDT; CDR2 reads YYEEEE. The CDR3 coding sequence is TGTGCCAGCAGCTTGGCAGGTGTGGGCACTGAAGCTTTCTTT. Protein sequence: CASSLAGVGTEAFF. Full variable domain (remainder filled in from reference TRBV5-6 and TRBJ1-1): DAGVTQSPTHLIKTRGQQVTLRCSPKSGHDTVSWYQQALGQGPQFIFQYYEEEERQRGNFPDRFSGHQFPNYSSELNVNALLLGDSALYLCASSLAGVGTEAFFGQGTRLTVV.

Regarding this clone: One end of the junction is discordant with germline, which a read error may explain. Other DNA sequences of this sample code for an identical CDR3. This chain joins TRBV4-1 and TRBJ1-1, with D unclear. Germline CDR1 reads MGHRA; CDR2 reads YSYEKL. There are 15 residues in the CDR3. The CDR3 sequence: CASSQDGAINAEAFF. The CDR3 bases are TGCGCCAGCAGCCAAGATGGAGCAATAAACGCTGAGGCTTTCTTT.

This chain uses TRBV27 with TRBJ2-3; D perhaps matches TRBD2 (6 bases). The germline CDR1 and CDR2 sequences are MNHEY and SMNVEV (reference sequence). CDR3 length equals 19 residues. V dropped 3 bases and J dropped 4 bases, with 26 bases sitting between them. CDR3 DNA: TGTGCCAGCAGTTTTCCCACGTCGGGAGTGGGGGTTATCGCAGATACGCAGTATTTT. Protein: CASSFPTSGVGVIADTQYF.

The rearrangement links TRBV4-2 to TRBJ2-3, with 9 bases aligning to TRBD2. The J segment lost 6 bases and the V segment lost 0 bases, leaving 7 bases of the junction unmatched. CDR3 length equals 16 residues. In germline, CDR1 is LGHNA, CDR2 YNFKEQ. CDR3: CASSQDQAGGPDTQYF. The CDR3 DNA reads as TGTGCCAGCAGCCAAGATCAGGCGGGAGGGCCCGATACGCAGTATTTT.

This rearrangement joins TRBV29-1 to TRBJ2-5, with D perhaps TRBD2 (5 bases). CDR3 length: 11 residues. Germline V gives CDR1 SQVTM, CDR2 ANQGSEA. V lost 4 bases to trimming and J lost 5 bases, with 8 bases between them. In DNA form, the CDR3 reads TGCAGCGTTGCAGCGGCCGAGACCCAGTACTTC. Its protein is CSVAAAETQYF.